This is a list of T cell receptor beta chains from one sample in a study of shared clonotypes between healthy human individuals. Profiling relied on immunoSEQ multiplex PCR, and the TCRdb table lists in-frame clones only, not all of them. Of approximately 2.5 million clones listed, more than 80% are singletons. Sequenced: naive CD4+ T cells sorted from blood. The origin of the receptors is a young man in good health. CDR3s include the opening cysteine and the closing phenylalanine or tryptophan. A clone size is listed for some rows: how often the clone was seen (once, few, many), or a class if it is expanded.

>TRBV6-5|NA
CASSPFVGAETQYF
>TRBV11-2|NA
CASSDRPGNQPQHF
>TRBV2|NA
CASSTGTSGRGTGELFF
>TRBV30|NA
CAWTEGAANEQFF
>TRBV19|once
CASSPRWGGNQPQHF
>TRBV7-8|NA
CASSLDPGWAEAFF
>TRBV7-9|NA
CASSPYPGTGGDTQYF
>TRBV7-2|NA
CASSRDRLGGTQYF
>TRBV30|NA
CAWSFSTSNYGYTF
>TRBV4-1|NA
CASSPNGNPEQFF
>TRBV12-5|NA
CASGLTGTNEKLFF
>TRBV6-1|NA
CASRINSGRSYEQYF
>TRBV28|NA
CASSLGAGSNQPQHF
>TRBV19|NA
CASSTGAVGGSGSTAKQYF
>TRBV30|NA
CAWKDKGYGYTF
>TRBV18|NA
CASSPPTGTGMINEQFF
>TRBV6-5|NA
CASSYSGSRTDTQYF
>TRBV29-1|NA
CSVGGTSVSGANVLTF
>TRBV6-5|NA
CASTHTGENGYTF
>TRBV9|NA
CASSGGAGDTQYF
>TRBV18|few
CASSPDRNSPLHF
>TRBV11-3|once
CASSPGLAGGPGTGELFF
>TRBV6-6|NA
CASSYGGLTDTQYF
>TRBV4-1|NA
CASSQEALGRGDTQYF
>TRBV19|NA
CASNQRLTGQPQHF
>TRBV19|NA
CASTGQGSQPQHF
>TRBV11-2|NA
CASSLDLGALANYGYTF
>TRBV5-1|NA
CASSLASGAGYTF
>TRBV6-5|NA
CASSYIQGRETQYF
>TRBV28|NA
CASSRASKGGYTF